This passage covers 8 T cell receptor beta chains from one sample sequenced in a study of Graves' ophthalmopathy and Graves' hyperthyroidism. Transcripts of RNA were the source for amplifying TCR beta CDR3 regions. HTBI primers served in a first-round RT-PCR, which a second-round multiplex PCR followed. MiXCR, applied by TCRdb to the multiplex PCR reads, yields one record per CDR3 protein. The repertoire consists of about 740,000 distinct CDR3 sequences, with 40% occurring once and the leading ten covering roughly 45%. Sequences were obtained from peripheral blood. These receptors all stem from an adult man with Graves' ophthalmopathy.

CDR3 loop: CASSALENTGELFF. The CDR3 DNA reads TGTGCCAGCTCAGCGTTGGAAAACACCGGGGAGCTGTTTTTT. The chain is built from TRBV25-1 and TRBJ2-2; D is unresolved. Trimming removed 8 bases from V and 2 bases from J, with 12 bases in between. CDR1 MGHDK and CDR2 SYGVNS come from the germline V gene. The CDR3 spans 14 residues. Complete variable domain (other parts from reference TRBV25-1 and TRBJ2-2): EADIYQTPRYLVIGTGKKITLECSQTMGHDKMYWYQQDPGMELHLIHYSYGVNSTEKGDLSSESTVSRIRTEHFPLTLESARPSHTSQYLCASSALENTGELFFGEGSRLTVL.

Points on this clonotype: Germline is not matched at one junction end, which may reflect a read error. The V gene is TRBV10-2, the J gene TRBJ1-1; D not certain. The V gene's germline CDR1 is WSHSY and CDR2 SAAADI. The CDR3 totals 12 residues. CDR3 DNA sequence: TGTGCCATCAGTGATCAGGCCCGTGAAGCTTTCTTT. Amino acid sequence: CAISDQAREAFF.

This chain joins TRBV20-1 and TRBJ2-7; unclear D gene. The CDR3 consists of 12 residues. Per germline, CDR1 DFQATT and CDR2 SNEGSKA (reference sequence). V was shortened by 3 bases and J by 3 bases, with 9 bases between the two germline ends. The CDR3 nucleotides are TGCAGTGCTAGTGAAAGGGACTACGAGCAGTACTTC. Amino acid sequence: CSASERDYEQYF.

This clonotype was seen at least ten times. The chain is built from TRBV7-2 and TRBJ2-7; D possibly corresponds to TRBD2 (5 bases). V was cut by 5 bases and J by 0 bases, with 14 bases left in between. The CDR3 is made up of 15 amino acids. CDR1 is SGHTA, CDR2 FQGNSA, per germline. For the CDR3, the DNA is TGTGCCAGCAGCCTTAGCGCGGGCAGCTCCTACGAGCAGTACTTC. It specifies CASSLSAGSSYEQYF.

This clonotype was recorded at least ten times. The chain links TRBV13 to TRBJ2-7; the D call may be TRBD1 or TRBD2 (5 bases each). Germline-derived CDR1 and CDR2 are PRHDT and FYEKMQ (reference sequence). The CDR3 is 15 amino acids. Between the trimmed V and J ends, which lost 5 bases and 2 bases, there was a span of 16 bases. This CDR3 reads CASSPHGTGAYEQYF. CDR3 in DNA: TGTGCCAGCAGCCCCCACGGGACGGGCGCCTACGAGCAGTACTTC.

This chain connects TRBV10-3 to TRBJ2-7; 12 nucleotides line up with TRBD2. Germline values: CDR1 ENHRY, CDR2 SYGVKD. V shed 10 bases and J 5 bases; nucleotides not matched to a gene: 6. CDR3 length: 13 residues. The DNA of the CDR3 is TGTGCCACATCGACTAGCGGGGGAAACGAGCAGTACTTC. Its protein product is CATSTSGGNEQYF.

The chain has TRBV7-3 and TRBJ1-5; TRBD1 agrees at 7 bases. This CDR3 has 13 residues. The ends lost 5 bases at V and 7 bases at J; junction bases unmatched: 5. Per the germline V gene, CDR1 is SGHTA and CDR2 is FQGTGA. CDR3 nucleotide sequence: TGTGCCAGCAGCCAAGGGGGCCCCCAGCCCCAGCATTTT. Amino acid sequence: CASSQGGPQPQHF.

The genes are TRBV7-9 and TRBJ1-2; unclear D gene. This CDR3 region has 15 residues. The V end was cut by 2 bases, the J end by 4 bases, with 14 bases between. CDR1 and CDR2 from the germline V gene are SEHNR and FQNEAQ (reference sequence). CDR3 in amino acids: CASSLIAGEAYGYTF. CDR3 nucleotide sequence: TGTGCCAGCAGCTTAATAGCCGGGGAGGCCTATGGCTACACCTTC.